The T cell receptor beta chain described here comes from a study of cytomegalovirus exposure and HLA in healthy donors. Study-wide results and limits: In most subjects, TCR beta sequences reportedly gave accurate predictions of HLA-A and HLA-B alleles. Upon later analysis, TCR association rates were observed to vary by HLA locus, being highest for DRB1 and lowest for HLA-C.

Remarks on this clone: What it binds is not known.

PCR involved 60 Vbeta and 13 Jbeta primers. Generated by immunoSEQ multiplex PCR, the TCRdb table keeps only in-frame clones and is missing some. Of about 64,000 clones listed, more than 75% are singletons. The CDR3 consists of 12 residues. The V gene end was trimmed by 6 bases and the J gene end by 6 bases; junction bases not matched to a gene: 2. Looked up from germline, CDR1 is MNHEY and CDR2 is SVGAGI. The sample was PBMCs. The TCR was taken from a man between 18 and 35 years old in good health and CMV-seropositive. The J gene is TRBJ1-1, the V gene TRBV6-5; 9 nucleotides line up with TRBD1. The CDR3 region has the DNA TGTGCCAGCAGACAGGGGGCGGCTGAAGCTTTCTTT. Translated: CASRQGAAEAFF.